This T cell receptor (beta chain) was identified during a study of blood T cell repertoires in COVID-19. Overall study context: The United States, Italy and Spain were the sources of the acute and convalescent COVID-19 samples. PBMCs, B-cell-depleted T cells, or T cells were the source of the cDNA or gDNA that made up the material.

Original analysis: Using reference gene primer amplification, nucleated cell counts were estimated. Method: immunoSEQ multiplex PCR; TCRdb's copy keeps in-frame clones and lacks some. Clone size and the V and J calls come from that table; the DNA yielded D and trimming. The table includes fewer than 150,000 clones, about 83% detected once. The germline gives CDR1 LGHNA, CDR2 YNFKEQ. This CDR3 is 15 amino acids long. Trimming left V 4 bases short and J 5 bases short, with 14 bases between. V usage is TRBV4-2 and J usage is TRBJ2-2; possibly TRBD1 for D (6 bases). This sequence originates from a human donor in a cohort sampled during active COVID-19. Sequencing input: peripheral blood. Here the CDR3 reads CASSPTPTGTGELFF. CDR3 DNA sequence: TGTGCCAGCAGCCCCACCCCTACAGGGACCGGGGAGCTGTTTTTT.